This TCR beta chain was found in a study of blood T cell repertoires in COVID-19. Study details: Collection of acute and convalescent COVID-19 samples took place in the United States, Italy and Spain. T cells, B-cell-depleted T cells, or PBMCs supplied cDNA or gDNA.

The trim removed 6 bases at V and 7 bases at J, leaving 7 bases unmatched. This CDR3 spans 14 amino acids. Per germline, CDR1 KGHDR and CDR2 SFDVKD. This clone was observed a few times. In the original analysis: Estimated nucleated cell counts came from reference gene primer amplification. Some clones are missing from TCRdb's copy, which holds only in-frame ones; the method was immunoSEQ multiplex PCR. V, J and clone size reflect that table, while D and trimming were determined from the DNA. The sample yields about 200,000 clones, about 89% seen once. Sequencing was performed on peripheral blood. The sequence came from a man between 60 and 70 years old who had recovered from COVID-19. This sequence joins TRBV24-1 and TRBJ2-2, with 7 bases that match TRBD2. CDR3 sequence: CATSTGGGGGELFF. CDR3 nucleotide sequence: TGTGCCACCAGTACGGGAGGAGGAGGCGGGGAGCTGTTTTTT.